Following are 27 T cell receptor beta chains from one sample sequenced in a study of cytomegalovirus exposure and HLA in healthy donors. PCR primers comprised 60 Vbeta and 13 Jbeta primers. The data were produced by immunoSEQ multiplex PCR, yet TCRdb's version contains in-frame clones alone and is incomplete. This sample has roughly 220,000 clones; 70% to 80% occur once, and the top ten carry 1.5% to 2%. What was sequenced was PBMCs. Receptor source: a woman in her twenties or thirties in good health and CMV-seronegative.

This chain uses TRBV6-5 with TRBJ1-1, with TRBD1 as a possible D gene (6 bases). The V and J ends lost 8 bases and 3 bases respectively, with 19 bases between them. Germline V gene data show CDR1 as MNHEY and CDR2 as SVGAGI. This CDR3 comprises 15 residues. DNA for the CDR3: TGTGCCAGCCGCTGGGAGGGGGGGGTGGACACTGAAGCTTTCTTT. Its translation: CASRWEGGVDTEAFF.

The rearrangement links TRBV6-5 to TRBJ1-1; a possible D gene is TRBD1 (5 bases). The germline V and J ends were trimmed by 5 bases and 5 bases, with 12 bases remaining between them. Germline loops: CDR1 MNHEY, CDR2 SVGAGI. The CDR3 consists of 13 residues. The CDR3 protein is CASSGLRATEAFF. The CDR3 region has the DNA TGTGCCAGCAGTGGGCTCAGGGCGACTGAAGCTTTCTTT.

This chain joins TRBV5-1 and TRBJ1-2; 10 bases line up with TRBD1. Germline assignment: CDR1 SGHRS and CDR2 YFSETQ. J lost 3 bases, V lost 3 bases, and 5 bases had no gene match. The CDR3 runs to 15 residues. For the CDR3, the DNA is TGCGCCAGCAGCTCAGGGACAGGGGACGACTATGGCTACACCTTC. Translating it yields CASSSGTGDDYGYTF.

The CDR3: CASSQGTHQETQYF. CDR3 coding DNA: TGTGCCAGCAGCCAAGGGACACACCAAGAGACCCAGTACTTC. V and J are TRBV11-2 and TRBJ2-5; possibly TRBD1 for D (6 bases). V was trimmed by 5 bases and J by 0 bases, leaving 10 bases between them. The CDR3 length is 14 residues. Germline V CDR1 and CDR2: SGHAT, FQNNGV. The variable domain in full, with the rest retrieved from reference TRBV11-2 and TRBJ2-5, is EAGVAQSPRYKIIEKRQSVAFWCNPISGHATLYWYQQILGQGPKLLIQFQNNGVVDDSQLPKDRFSAERLKGVDSTLKIQPAKLEDSAVYLCASSQGTHQETQYFGPGTRLLVL.

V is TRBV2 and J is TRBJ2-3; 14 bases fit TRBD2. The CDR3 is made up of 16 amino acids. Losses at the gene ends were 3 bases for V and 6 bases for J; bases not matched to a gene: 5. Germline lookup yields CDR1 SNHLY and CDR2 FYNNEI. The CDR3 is CASSEGLAGEQDTQYF. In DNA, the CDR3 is TGTGCCAGCAGTGAGGGACTAGCGGGGGAGCAGGATACGCAGTATTTT.

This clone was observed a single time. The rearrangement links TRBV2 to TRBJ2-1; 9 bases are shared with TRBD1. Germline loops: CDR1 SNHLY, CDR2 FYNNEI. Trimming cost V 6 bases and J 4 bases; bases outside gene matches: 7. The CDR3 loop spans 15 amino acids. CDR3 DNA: TGTGCCAGCAGAGCCACAGGGGGCGGTTACAATGAGCAGTTCTTC. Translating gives CASRATGGGYNEQFF.

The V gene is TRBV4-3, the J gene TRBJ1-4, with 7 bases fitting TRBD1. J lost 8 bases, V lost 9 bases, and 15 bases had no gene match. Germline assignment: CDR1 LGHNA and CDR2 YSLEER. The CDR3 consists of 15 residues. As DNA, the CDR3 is TGCGCCAGGTTCTCCACACAGGGGTCGGACGAAAAACTGTTTTTT. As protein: CARFSTQGSDEKLFF.

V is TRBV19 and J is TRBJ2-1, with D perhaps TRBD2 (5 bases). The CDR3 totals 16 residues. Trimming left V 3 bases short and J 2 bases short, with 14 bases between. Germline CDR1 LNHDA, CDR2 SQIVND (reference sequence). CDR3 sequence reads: CASSISRGGPYNEQFF. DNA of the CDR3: TGTGCCAGTAGTATCTCTCGGGGTGGCCCCTACAATGAGCAGTTCTTC.

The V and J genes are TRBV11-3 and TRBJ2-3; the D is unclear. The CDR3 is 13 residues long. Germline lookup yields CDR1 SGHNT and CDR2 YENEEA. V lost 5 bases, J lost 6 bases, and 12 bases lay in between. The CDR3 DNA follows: TGTGCCAGCAGCGCCGGGTCCCCGGATACGCAGTATTTT. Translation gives CASSAGSPDTQYF.

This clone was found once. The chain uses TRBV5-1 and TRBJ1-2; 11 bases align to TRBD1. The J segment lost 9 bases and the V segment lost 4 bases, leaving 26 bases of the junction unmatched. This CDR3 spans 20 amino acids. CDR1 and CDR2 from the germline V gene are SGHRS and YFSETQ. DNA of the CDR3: TGCGCCAGCAGCATTGGACAGGGGGCCTTTTTGGCCGGGCTGCGATGGAGCTACACCTTC. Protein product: CASSIGQGAFLAGLRWSYTF.

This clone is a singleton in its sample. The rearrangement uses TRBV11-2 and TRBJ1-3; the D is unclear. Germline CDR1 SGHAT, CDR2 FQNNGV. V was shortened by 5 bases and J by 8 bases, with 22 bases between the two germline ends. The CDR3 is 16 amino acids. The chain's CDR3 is CASSHLAGKDGDTIYF. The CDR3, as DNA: TGTGCCAGCAGCCATCTCGCCGGGAAGGACGGGGACACCATATATTTT.

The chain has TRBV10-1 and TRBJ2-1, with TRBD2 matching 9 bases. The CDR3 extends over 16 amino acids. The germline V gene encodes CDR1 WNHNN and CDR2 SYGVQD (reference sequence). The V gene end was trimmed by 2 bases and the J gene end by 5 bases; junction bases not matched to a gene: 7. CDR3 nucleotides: TGCGCCAGCAGTGAGGCAACGGCTAGCGGGGACAATGAGCAGTTCTTC. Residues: CASSEATASGDNEQFF.

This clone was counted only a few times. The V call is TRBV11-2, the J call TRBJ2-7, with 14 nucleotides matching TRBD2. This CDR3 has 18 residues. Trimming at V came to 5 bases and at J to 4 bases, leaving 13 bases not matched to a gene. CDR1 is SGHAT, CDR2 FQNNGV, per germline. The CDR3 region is CASSLNSGLAGAWYEQYF. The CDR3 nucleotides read TGTGCCAGCAGCCTTAACTCGGGACTAGCGGGAGCCTGGTACGAGCAGTACTTC.

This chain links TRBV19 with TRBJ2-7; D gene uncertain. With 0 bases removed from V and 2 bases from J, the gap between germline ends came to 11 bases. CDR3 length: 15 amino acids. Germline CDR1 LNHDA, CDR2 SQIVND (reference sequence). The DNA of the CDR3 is TGTGCCAGTAGTATAGATTTAGCAGAAACCTACGAGCAGTACTTC. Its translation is CASSIDLAETYEQYF.

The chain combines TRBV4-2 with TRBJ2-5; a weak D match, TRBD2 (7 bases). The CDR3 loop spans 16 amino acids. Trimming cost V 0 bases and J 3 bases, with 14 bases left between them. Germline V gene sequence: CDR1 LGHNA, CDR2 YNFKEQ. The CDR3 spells CASSQDEAGAEETQYF. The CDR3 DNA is TGTGCCAGCAGCCAAGACGAGGCGGGGGCGGAAGAGACCCAGTACTTC.

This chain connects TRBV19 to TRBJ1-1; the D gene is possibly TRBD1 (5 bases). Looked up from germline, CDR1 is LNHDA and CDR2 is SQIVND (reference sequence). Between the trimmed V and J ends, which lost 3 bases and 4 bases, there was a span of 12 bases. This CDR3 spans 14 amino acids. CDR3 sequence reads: CASSISGVSTEAFF. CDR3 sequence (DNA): TGTGCCAGTAGTATCTCGGGGGTTAGCACTGAAGCTTTCTTT. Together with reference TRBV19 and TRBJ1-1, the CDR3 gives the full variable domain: DGGITQSPKYLFRKEGQNVTLSCEQNLNHDAMYWYRQDPGQGLRLIYYSQIVNDFQKGDIAEGYSVSREKKESFPLTVTSAQKNPTAFYLCASSISGVSTEAFFGQGTRLTVV.

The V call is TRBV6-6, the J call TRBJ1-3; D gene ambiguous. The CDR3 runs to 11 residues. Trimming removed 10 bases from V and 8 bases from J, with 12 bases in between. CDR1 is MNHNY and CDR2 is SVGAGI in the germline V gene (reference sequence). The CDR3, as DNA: TGTGCCACCTCGGAGGGATACACCATATATTTT. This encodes CATSEGYTIYF.

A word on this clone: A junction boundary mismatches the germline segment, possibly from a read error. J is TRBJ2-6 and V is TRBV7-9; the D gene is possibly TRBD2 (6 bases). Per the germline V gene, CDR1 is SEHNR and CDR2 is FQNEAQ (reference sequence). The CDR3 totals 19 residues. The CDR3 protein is CSSSLETSGAYSGANVLTF. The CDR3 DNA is TGTTCCAGCAGCTTAGAAACTTCGGGAGCCTACTCTGGGGCCAACGTCCTGACTTTC.

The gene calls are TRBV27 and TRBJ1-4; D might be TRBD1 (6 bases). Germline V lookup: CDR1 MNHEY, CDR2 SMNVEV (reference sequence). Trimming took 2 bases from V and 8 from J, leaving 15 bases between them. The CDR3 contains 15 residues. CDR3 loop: CASSLGGRTEEKLFF. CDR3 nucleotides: TGTGCCAGCAGTTTAGGGGGCAGGACGGAGGAAAAACTGTTTTTT.

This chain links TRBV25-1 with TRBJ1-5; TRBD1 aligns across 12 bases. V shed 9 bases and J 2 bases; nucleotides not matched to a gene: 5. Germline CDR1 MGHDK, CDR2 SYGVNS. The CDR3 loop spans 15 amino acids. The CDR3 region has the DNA TGTGCCAGACCGGGACAGGGGGCTGGCAATCAGCCCCAGCATTTT. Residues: CARPGQGAGNQPQHF.

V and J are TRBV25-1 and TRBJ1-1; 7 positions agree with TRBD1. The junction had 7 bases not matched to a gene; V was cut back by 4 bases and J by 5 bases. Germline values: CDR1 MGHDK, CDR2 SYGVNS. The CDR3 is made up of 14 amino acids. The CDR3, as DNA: TGTGCCAGCAGTGTTAGGGGGCGGTCTACTGAAGCTTTCTTT. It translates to CASSVRGRSTEAFF.

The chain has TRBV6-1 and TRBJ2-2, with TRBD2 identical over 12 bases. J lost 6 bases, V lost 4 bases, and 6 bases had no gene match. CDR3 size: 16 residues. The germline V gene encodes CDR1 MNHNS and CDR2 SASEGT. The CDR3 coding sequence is TGTGCCAGCAGTGCATCTAGCGGGGGGGTTTCCGGGGAGCTGTTTTTT. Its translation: CASSASSGGVSGELFF.

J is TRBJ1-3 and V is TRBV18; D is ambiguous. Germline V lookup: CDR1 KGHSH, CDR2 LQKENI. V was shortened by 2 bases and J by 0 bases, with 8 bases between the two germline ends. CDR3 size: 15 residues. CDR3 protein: CASSPESSSGNTIYF. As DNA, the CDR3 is TGTGCCAGCTCACCAGAGTCCTCCTCTGGAAACACCATATATTTT. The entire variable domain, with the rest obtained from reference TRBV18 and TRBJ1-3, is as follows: NAGVMQNPRHLVRRRGQEARLRCSPMKGHSHVYWYRQLPEEGLKFMVYLQKENIIDESGMPKERFSAEFPKEGPSILRIQQVVRGDSAAYFCASSPESSSGNTIYFGEGSWLTVV.

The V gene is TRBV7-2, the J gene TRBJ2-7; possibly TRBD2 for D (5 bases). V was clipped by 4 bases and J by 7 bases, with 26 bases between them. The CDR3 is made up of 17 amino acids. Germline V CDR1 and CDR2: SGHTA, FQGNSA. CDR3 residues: CASSSYGWSATPGEQYF. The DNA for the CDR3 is TGTGCCAGCAGCTCCTATGGTTGGAGCGCCACCCCGGGGGAGCAGTACTTC.

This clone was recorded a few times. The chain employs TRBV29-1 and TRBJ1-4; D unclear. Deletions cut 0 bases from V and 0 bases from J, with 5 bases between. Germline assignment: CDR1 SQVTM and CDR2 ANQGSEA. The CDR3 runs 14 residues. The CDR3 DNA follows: TGCAGCGTTGAAGAGGTAGCAACTAATGAAAAACTGTTTTTT. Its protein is CSVEEVATNEKLFF.

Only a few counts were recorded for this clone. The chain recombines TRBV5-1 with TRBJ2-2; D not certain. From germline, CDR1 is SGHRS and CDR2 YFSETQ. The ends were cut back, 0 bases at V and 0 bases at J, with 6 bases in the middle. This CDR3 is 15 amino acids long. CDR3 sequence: CASSLGLANTGELFF. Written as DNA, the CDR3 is TGCGCCAGCAGCTTGGGACTCGCGAACACCGGGGAGCTGTTTTTT.

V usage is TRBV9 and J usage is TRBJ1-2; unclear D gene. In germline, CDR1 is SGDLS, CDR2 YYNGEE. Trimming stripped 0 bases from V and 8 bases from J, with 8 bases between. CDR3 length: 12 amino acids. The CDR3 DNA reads TGTGCCAGCAGCGTAGACGCGTACGGCTACACCTTC. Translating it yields CASSVDAYGYTF. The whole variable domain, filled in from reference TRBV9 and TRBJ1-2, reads DSGVTQTPKHLITATGQRVTLRCSPRSGDLSVYWYQQSLDQGLQFLIQYYNGEERAKGNILERFSAQQFPDLHSELNLSSLELGDSALYFCASSVDAYGYTFGSGTRLTVV.